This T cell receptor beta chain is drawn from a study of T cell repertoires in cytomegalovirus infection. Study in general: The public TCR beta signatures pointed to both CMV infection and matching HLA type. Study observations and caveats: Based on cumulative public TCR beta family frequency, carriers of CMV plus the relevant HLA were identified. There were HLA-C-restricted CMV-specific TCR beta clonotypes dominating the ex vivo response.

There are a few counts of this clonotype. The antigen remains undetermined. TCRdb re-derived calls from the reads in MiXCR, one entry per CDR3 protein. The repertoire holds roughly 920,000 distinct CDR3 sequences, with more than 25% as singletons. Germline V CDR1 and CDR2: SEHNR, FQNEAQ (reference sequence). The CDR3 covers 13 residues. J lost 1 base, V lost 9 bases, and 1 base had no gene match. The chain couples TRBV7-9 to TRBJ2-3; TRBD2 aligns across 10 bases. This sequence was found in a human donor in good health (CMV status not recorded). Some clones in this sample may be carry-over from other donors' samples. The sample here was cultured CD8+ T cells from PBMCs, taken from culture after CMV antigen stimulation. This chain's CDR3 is CARLAGGTDTQYF. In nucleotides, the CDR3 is TGTGCCAGGCTAGCGGGGGGCACAGATACGCAGTATTTT. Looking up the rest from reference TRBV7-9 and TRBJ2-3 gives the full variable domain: DTGVSQNPRHKITKRGQNVTFRCDPISEHNRLYWYRQTLGQGPEFLTYFQNEAQLEKSRLLSDRFSAERPKGSFSTLEIQRTEQGDSAMYLCARLAGGTDTQYFGPGTRLTVL.